The present T cell receptor beta chain was sequenced within a study of blood T cell repertoires in COVID-19. Study summary: The United States, Italy and Spain supplied acute and convalescent COVID-19 samples. PBMCs, B-cell-depleted T cells, or T cells provided the cDNA or gDNA that made up the material.

This clone appeared once. In germline, CDR1 is LGHNT, CDR2 FRNRAP. The CDR3 contains 14 residues. Trimming cost V 6 bases and J 3 bases, with 12 bases left between them. Sequencing was performed with immunoSEQ multiplex PCR; in TCRdb, only in-frame clones are kept and a portion is missing. In the table there are 25,000 to 40,000 clones, around 87% of which are singletons. The chain links TRBV12-5 to TRBJ1-5; D is perhaps TRBD1 (6 bases). The receptor's source is a man between 60 and 75 years old with active COVID-19. Sequenced input: peripheral blood. The chain's CDR3 is CASGGAGANQPQHF. The CDR3 region has the DNA TGTGCTAGTGGGGGGGCAGGGGCCAATCAGCCCCAGCATTTT.